This paragraph reports one T cell receptor (beta chain). These data are taken from a study of blood T cell repertoires in COVID-19. The overall study: COVID-19 samples from acute and convalescent phases originated in the United States, Italy and Spain. The cDNA or gDNA used as material had been derived from T cells, B-cell-depleted T cells, or PBMCs.

Germline values: CDR1 GTSNPN, CDR2 SVGIG (reference sequence). This CDR3 is built from 12 residues. The V and J ends lost 2 bases and 8 bases, in that order; junction bases with no gene match: 2. Per the authors' pipeline: Cell counts per sample came from amplifying reference gene primers. Measured with immunoSEQ multiplex PCR; TCRdb has only the in-frame clones, and not every one. That table supplies the V and J calls and clone size; D and trimming were determined from the DNA. The sample lists 300,000 to 400,000 clones, more than 75% seen once, with approximately 4% in the top ten. Sequenced sample: peripheral blood. This receptor was identified in a woman aged 50 to 60 with active or convalescent COVID-19. This rearrangement joins TRBV30 to TRBJ2-2, with 7 bases that match TRBD1. CDR3 in amino acids: CAWSRGHGELFF. The CDR3 DNA reads TGTGCCTGGAGTAGGGGGCATGGGGAGCTGTTTTTT.